What follows describes a single T cell receptor (beta chain). These data are taken from a study of blood T cell repertoires in COVID-19. Study at large: The analysed material was cDNA or gDNA that came from T cells, B-cell-depleted T cells, or PBMCs.

Authors' data handling: Estimation of nucleated cell counts relied on the amplification of reference gene primers. Sequenced by immunoSEQ multiplex PCR; TCRdb stores in-frame clones only, minus some. Clonal size and the V and J genes are those of that table, whereas D and trimming came from the DNA. The sample lists about 390,000 clones; about 87% were seen once. Enrolment of Seattle patients took place during active infection, and they were followed longitudinally. The CDR3 has 16 residues. CDR1 and CDR2 from the germline V gene are SGHRS and YFSETQ. The V gene lost 4 bases and the J gene lost 2 bases, with 16 bases spanning the gap.

This receptor was taken from a woman aged 60-75 years with COVID-19, enrolled during active disease. The V and J genes are TRBV5-1 and TRBJ2-1; no reliable D call. Sequencing was done on a sample of peripheral blood. The CDR3 DNA follows: TGCGCCAGCAGCCATACATCTAGAGTCCCCTACAATGAGCAGTTCTTC. Translated, it gives CASSHTSRVPYNEQFF.